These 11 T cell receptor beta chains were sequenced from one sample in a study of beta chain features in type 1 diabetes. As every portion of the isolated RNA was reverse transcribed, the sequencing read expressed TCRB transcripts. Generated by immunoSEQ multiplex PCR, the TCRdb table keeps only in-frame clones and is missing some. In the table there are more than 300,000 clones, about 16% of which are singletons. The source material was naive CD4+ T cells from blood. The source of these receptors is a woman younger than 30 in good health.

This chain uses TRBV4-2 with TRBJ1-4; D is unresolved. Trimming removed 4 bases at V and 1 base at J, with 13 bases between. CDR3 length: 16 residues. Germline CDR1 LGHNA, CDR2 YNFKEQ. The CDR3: CASSRPHSRTNEKLFF. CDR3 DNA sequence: TGTGCCAGCAGCCGACCCCACAGCCGAACTAATGAAAAACTGTTTTTT.

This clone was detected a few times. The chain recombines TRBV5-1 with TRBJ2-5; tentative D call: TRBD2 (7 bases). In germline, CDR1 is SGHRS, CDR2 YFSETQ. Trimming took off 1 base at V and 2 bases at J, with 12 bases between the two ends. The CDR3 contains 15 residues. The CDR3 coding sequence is TGCGCCAGCAGCTTGCGGGGGGCCGCTCAAGAGACCCAGTACTTC. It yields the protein CASSLRGAAQETQYF.

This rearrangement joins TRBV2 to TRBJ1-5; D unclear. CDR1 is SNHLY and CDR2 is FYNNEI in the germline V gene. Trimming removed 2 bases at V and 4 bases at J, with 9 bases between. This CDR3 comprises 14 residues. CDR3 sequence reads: CASSEQNPNQPQHF. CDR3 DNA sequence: TGTGCCAGCAGTGAACAGAACCCGAATCAGCCCCAGCATTTT.

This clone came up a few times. The CDR3 sequence: CAWSVTGVGYTF. For the CDR3, the DNA is TGTGCCTGGAGTGTGACAGGGGTCGGCTACACCTTC. The chain employs TRBV30 and TRBJ1-2, with 8 bases that match TRBD1. J gave up 8 bases and V 0 bases, and 2 bases lay outside the gene matches. The germline V gene encodes CDR1 GTSNPN and CDR2 SVGIG (reference sequence). The CDR3 extends over 12 amino acids.

The CDR3 spells CASRGLNQPQHF. DNA for the CDR3: TGTGCCAGCAGGGGCCTTAATCAGCCCCAGCATTTT. V gene TRBV6-6 combines with J gene TRBJ1-5; no definite D call. The CDR3 totals 12 residues. Germline assignment: CDR1 MNHNY and CDR2 SVGAGI (reference sequence). Between the trimmed V and J ends, which lost 6 bases and 4 bases, there was a span of 7 bases.

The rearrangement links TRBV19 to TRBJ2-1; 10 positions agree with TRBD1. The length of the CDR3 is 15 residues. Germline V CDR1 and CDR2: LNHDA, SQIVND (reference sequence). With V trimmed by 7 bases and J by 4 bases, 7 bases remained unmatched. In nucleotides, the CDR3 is TGTGCCAGTACCTCGGACAGGGGGATTTACAATGAGCAGTTCTTC. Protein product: CASTSDRGIYNEQFF.

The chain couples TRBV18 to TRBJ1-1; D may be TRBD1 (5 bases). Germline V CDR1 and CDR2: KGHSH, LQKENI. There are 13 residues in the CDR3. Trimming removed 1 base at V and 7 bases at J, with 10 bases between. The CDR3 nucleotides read TGTGCCAGCTCACCACGACAGCCGGGTGAAGCTTTCTTT. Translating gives CASSPRQPGEAFF.

CDR3 region: CASSSQTGFRNYGYTF. The CDR3, as DNA: TGTGCCAGCAGTTCACAGACAGGGTTCAGGAACTATGGCTACACCTTC. The rearrangement joins TRBV6-5 to TRBJ1-2, with 7 bases aligning to TRBD1. Germline lookup yields CDR1 MNHEY and CDR2 SVGAGI. The ends lost 4 bases at V and 2 bases at J; junction bases unmatched: 10. The CDR3 totals 16 residues.

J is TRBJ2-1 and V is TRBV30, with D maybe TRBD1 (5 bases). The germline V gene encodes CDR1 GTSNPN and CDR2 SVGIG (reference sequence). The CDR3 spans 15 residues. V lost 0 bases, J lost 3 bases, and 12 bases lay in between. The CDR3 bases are TGTGCCTGGAGTGTACTTGGGGCCCGCTACAATGAGCAGTTCTTC. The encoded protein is CAWSVLGARYNEQFF.

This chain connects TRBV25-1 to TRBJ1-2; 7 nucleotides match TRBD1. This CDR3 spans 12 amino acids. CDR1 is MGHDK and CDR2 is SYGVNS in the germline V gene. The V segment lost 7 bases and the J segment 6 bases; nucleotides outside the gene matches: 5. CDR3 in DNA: TGTGCCAGCACCCTAACAGGGGATGGCTACACCTTC. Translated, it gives CASTLTGDGYTF.

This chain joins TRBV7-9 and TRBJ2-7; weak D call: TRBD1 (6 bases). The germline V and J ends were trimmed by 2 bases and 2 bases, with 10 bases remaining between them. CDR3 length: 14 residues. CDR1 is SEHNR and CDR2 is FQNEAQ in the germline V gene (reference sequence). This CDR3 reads CASSLRQETYEQYF. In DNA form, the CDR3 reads TGTGCCAGCAGCTTAAGACAGGAGACCTACGAGCAGTACTTC.